This entry lists 21 T cell receptor beta chains sequenced from one sample in a study of identical twins. TCRdb re-called the 5' RACE reads through MiXCR, storing one row per CDR3 protein. The sample has 250,000 or so distinct CDR3 sequences, about 12% seen once. The same sample was also used in a study of yellow fever vaccine responses in identical twins.

The material sequenced was memory (CD45RO+) T cells sorted from blood. The source is a young woman in good health.

This rearrangement joins TRBV6-1 to TRBJ2-2; maybe TRBD1 (6 bases). The length of the CDR3 is 15 residues. Germline V gene lookup returns CDR1 MNHNS and CDR2 SASEGT. V was pared by 6 bases and J by 2 bases, with 13 bases between. CDR3 sequence: CASREQGRNTGELFF. As DNA, the CDR3 is TGTGCCAGCAGGGAACAGGGACGTAACACCGGGGAGCTGTTTTTT.

This clonotype was counted only a few times. This chain uses TRBV9 with TRBJ2-3; the match to TRBD2 covers 9 bases. Looked up from germline, CDR1 is SGDLS and CDR2 is YYNGEE. The CDR3 is 15 amino acids. The J segment lost 4 bases and the V segment lost 4 bases, leaving 7 bases of the junction unmatched. This CDR3 reads CASSPLAGAADTQYF. The DNA for the CDR3 is TGTGCCAGCAGCCCTTTAGCGGGAGCGGCAGATACGCAGTATTTT.

The chain is built from TRBV28 and TRBJ2-6; TRBD1 is a possible D gene (6 bases). V lost 4 bases and J 0 bases, leaving 7 bases between the germline ends. The CDR3 is 15 residues long. The germline V gene has CDR1 MDHEN and CDR2 SYDVKM. The CDR3 DNA sequence: TGTGCCAGCAGTTCAGGGGCCTCTGGGGCCAACGTCCTGACTTTC. Translation gives CASSSGASGANVLTF.

This clonotype has just a few counts. The chain is built from TRBV6-2 or TRBV6-3 and TRBJ2-7; no definite D call. Between the trimmed V and J ends, which lost 8 bases and 6 bases, there was a span of 11 bases. The CDR3 extends over 11 amino acids. CDR1 and CDR2 from the germline V gene are MNHEY and SVGEGT. The DNA for the CDR3 is TGTGCCAGCGGTATAAGTCTCGAGCAGTACTTC. Translating gives CASGISLEQYF.

The J gene is TRBJ2-5, the V gene TRBV9; D is perhaps TRBD2 (6 bases). CDR3 length equals 14 residues. Deletions cut 4 bases from V and 5 bases from J, with 15 bases between. CDR1 and CDR2 (germline): SGDLS, YYNGEE. The CDR3 DNA reads TGTGCCAGCAGCTCCGGCGGGACGGGGGAGACCCAGTACTTC. It encodes CASSSGGTGETQYF.

A few counts support this clonotype. The chain employs TRBV5-1 and TRBJ2-1, with 8 bases that match TRBD2. The CDR3 consists of 15 residues. Trimming took 4 bases from V and 4 from J; bases not matched to a gene: 7. Germline CDR1 SGHRS, CDR2 YFSETQ. CDR3 in amino acids: CASSREREMYNEQFF. CDR3 sequence (DNA): TGCGCCAGCAGCCGCGAGCGGGAGATGTACAATGAGCAGTTCTTC.

The chain is built from TRBV20-1 and TRBJ1-1; the D is unclear. The CDR3 is 11 residues long. V lost 4 bases and J lost 3, with 6 bases in between. From germline, CDR1 is DFQATT and CDR2 SNEGSKA (reference sequence). CDR3 amino acids: CSAILYTEAFF. CDR3 DNA: TGCAGTGCTATTTTATACACTGAAGCTTTCTTT.

This clonotype was counted between two and nine times. The chain carries TRBV7-9 and TRBJ1-1; 7 positions match TRBD1. J lost 5 bases, V lost 8 bases, and 5 bases had no gene match. The CDR3 is made up of 12 amino acids. Germline V gene data show CDR1 as SEHNR and CDR2 as FQNEAQ (reference sequence). The CDR3 bases are TGTGCCAGCGCACAGGGGTATACTGAAGCTTTCTTT. This codes for CASAQGYTEAFF. Full variable domain (missing parts from reference TRBV7-9 and TRBJ1-1): DTGVSQNPRHKITKRGQNVTFRCDPISEHNRLYWYRQTLGQGPEFLTYFQNEAQLEKSRLLSDRFSAERPKGSFSTLEIQRTEQGDSAMYLCASAQGYTEAFFGQGTRLTVV.

The sample holds many counts of this clonotype. The genes are TRBV5-1 and TRBJ2-2; D may match TRBD1 or TRBD2 (6 bases each). The CDR3 length is 15 residues. Trimming cost V 1 base and J 4 bases, with 11 bases left between them. From germline, CDR1 is SGHRS and CDR2 YFSETQ. The chain's CDR3 is CASSLSGAGTGELFF. The CDR3 DNA sequence: TGCGCCAGCAGCTTGTCGGGGGCAGGCACCGGGGAGCTGTTTTTT.

The chain recombines TRBV2 with TRBJ2-1, with a possible D match to TRBD1 (5 bases). The germline V gene has CDR1 SNHLY and CDR2 FYNNEI. This CDR3 has 15 amino acids. Trimming took off 2 bases at V and 10 bases at J, with 18 bases between the two ends. As DNA, the CDR3 is TGTGCCAGCAGTGAAAGACAGAGATCAATGAGCGAGCAGTTCTTC. This gives the protein CASSERQRSMSEQFF.

This clonotype was seen a handful of times. The chain combines TRBV20-1 with TRBJ2-7; no firm D call. CDR3 length: 13 amino acids. V was clipped by 3 bases and J by 0 bases, with 9 bases between them. The V gene's germline CDR1 is DFQATT and CDR2 SNEGSKA (reference sequence). CDR3 DNA sequence: TGCAGTGCTAGGTTTGGAAGCTCCTACGAGCAGTACTTC. This gives the protein CSARFGSSYEQYF.

This chain links TRBV20-1 with TRBJ2-1; the match to TRBD1 covers 7 bases. Looked up from germline, CDR1 is DFQATT and CDR2 is SNEGSKA (reference sequence). This CDR3 contains 14 residues. J lost 6 bases, V lost 6 bases, and 11 bases had no gene match. CDR3 sequence: CSAPGPGGPNEQFF. CDR3 DNA: TGCAGTGCCCCCGGCCCAGGGGGACCCAATGAGCAGTTCTTC.

Ten or more counts support this clonotype. The rearrangement uses TRBV29-1 and TRBJ2-1, with 12 nucleotides matching TRBD2. The CDR3 runs 13 residues. Germline CDR1 SQVTM, CDR2 ANQGSEA. The DNA of the CDR3 is TGCAGTGCCCCTAGCGGGAGGGCGTATGAGCAGTTCTTC. Translated, it gives CSAPSGRAYEQFF.

In this sample, this clonotype turned up a few times. V is TRBV10-3 and J is TRBJ2-2, with a tentative D call TRBD2 (5 bases). Trimming removed 11 bases from V and 6 bases from J, with 13 bases in between. The CDR3 extends over 12 amino acids. From germline, CDR1 is ENHRY and CDR2 SYGVKD. The CDR3 protein is CASRGLAGELFF. The DNA of the CDR3 is TGTGCCTCGCGAGGGTTAGCCGGGGAGCTGTTTTTT.

This clonotype was seen a few times. This chain joins TRBV7-9 and TRBJ2-7; 7 bases are shared with TRBD1. The CDR3 consists of 14 residues. Germline trimming cut 5 bases from V and 2 bases from J; bases unmatched to any gene: 6. Germline lookup yields CDR1 SEHNR and CDR2 FQNEAQ (reference sequence). The CDR3 DNA reads as TGTGCCAGCAGCGTCCGGGACAGCGCCTACGAGCAGTACTTC. Protein sequence: CASSVRDSAYEQYF.

This clonotype turned up a few times. V is TRBV28 and J is TRBJ2-7, with 7 nucleotides matching TRBD1. Losses at the gene ends were 6 bases for V and 6 bases for J; bases not matched to a gene: 11. This CDR3 is built from 14 residues. The germline gives CDR1 MDHEN, CDR2 SYDVKM. The CDR3, as DNA: TGTGCCAGCAGGTCGCCGGGACAGTTGGGCGAGCAGTACTTC. Residues: CASRSPGQLGEQYF.

The table lists this clonotype with a few counts. This chain's CDR3 is CASRGQTGELFF. The CDR3 nucleotides read TGTGCCAGCAGGGGACAGACCGGGGAGCTGTTTTTT. This chain uses TRBV6-6 with TRBJ2-2, with 7 bases aligning to TRBD1. Germline CDR1 MNHNY, CDR2 SVGAGI (reference sequence). The V gene end was trimmed by 6 bases and the J gene end by 5 bases; junction bases not matched to a gene: 0. The CDR3 has 12 amino acids.

This chain links TRBV6-1 with TRBJ1-1; weak D call: TRBD1 (5 bases). Between the trimmed V and J ends, which lost 7 bases and 7 bases, there was a span of 19 bases. Germline V gene lookup returns CDR1 MNHNS and CDR2 SASEGT. The CDR3 has 14 residues. CDR3 loop: CASIPQGQYLEAFF. Written as DNA, the CDR3 is TGTGCCAGCATTCCCCAGGGTCAATACCTTGAAGCTTTCTTT.

This chain's CDR3 is CSVGTGNSGANVLTF. The CDR3 region has the DNA TGCAGCGTTGGTACAGGGAACTCTGGGGCCAACGTCCTGACTTTC. This chain joins TRBV29-1 and TRBJ2-6, with D possibly being TRBD1 (6 bases). The CDR3 length is 15 residues. CDR1 is SQVTM and CDR2 is ANQGSEA in the germline V gene. Between the trimmed V and J ends, which lost 4 bases and 0 bases, there was a span of 10 bases. Full variable domain (remainder filled in from reference TRBV29-1 and TRBJ2-6): SAVISQKPSRDICQRGTSLTIQCQVDSQVTMMFWYRQQPGQSLTLIATANQGSEATYESGFVIDKFPISRPNLTFSTLTVSNMSPEDSSIYLCSVGTGNSGANVLTFGAGSRLTVL.

V usage is TRBV5-6 and J usage is TRBJ2-4; the D is unclear. V was pared by 2 bases and J by 0 bases, with 12 bases between. This CDR3 comprises 16 residues. Per the germline V gene, CDR1 is SGHDT and CDR2 is YYEEEE. DNA for the CDR3: TGTGCCAGCAGCTTTGAGGCACTTCTAGCCAAAAACATTCAGTACTTC. It specifies CASSFEALLAKNIQYF.

At least ten counts were recorded for this clonotype. The V gene is TRBV6-5, the J gene TRBJ2-2; D unresolved. V dropped 2 bases and J dropped 7 bases, with 8 bases sitting between them. This CDR3 has 13 residues. Looked up from germline, CDR1 is MNHEY and CDR2 is SVGAGI. The CDR3 protein is CASSYVEVGELFF. Written as DNA, the CDR3 is TGTGCCAGCAGTTACGTCGAAGTCGGGGAGCTGTTTTTT.